The entry below gives a single TCR beta chain sequence along with its context. Its antigen is undetermined. Libraries were prepared by immunoSEQ multiplex PCR; TCRdb keeps only in-frame clonotypes and omits some of them. Of more than 2 million clones in the sample, 90% to 95% were seen once. This record belongs to a study of shared clonotypes between healthy human individuals. Whole-study context: Plates per donor: three CD4 naive, three CD4 memory, two CD8 naive, one CD8 memory.

Nashville, Tennessee was home to all donors, each a Caucasian adult. Researchers partitioned CD4+ cells into CD45RA+ naive and CD45RA-negative memory subsets. Overall study results and limits: Enrolling few donors narrowed the genetic and exposure-history diversity that was represented.

The CDR3 sequence is 15 residues long. Germline trimming cut 4 bases from V and 3 bases from J; bases unmatched to any gene: 7. Germline CDR1 is SGHNT and CDR2 is YYREEE (reference sequence). The sample consisted of naive CD4+ T cells sorted from blood. Subset described: CD45RA+ positively selected. The receptor was derived from a man in his late teens or twenties in good health. The chain employs TRBV5-4 and TRBJ2-7, with 10 bases lining up with TRBD1. CDR3 sequence: CASSPGGTGVYEQYF. CDR3 bases: TGTGCCAGCAGCCCTGGGGGGACAGGGGTCTACGAGCAGTACTTC.